This T cell receptor (beta chain) was sequenced in a study of human T cells and chemical hapten exposure. Study-wide results and limits: No shift was seen in TCRs above 1 in 1000 frequency with DPC sensitization.

The time point here: patch test 3, about 24 weeks after DPC sensitization. Treatment reported: therapeutic diphenylcyclopropenone sensitization with weekly scalp DPC. This clonotype was detected many times. The antigen is undetermined. TCRdb re-called the RACE reads with MiXCR, one entry per CDR3 protein. The data show 82,000 or so distinct CDR3 sequences, 10% to 15% seen once. This CDR3 spans 13 amino acids. With 3 bases removed from V and 10 bases from J, the gap between germline ends came to 13 bases. The source material was whole blood, sampled in connection with sensitization to the hapten diphenylcyclopropenone (DPC). This clonotype was sampled from a woman aged 50 to 60 with alopecia areata. Some clones in this sample may be carry-over from other donors' samples. The rearrangement links TRBV12-3 or TRBV12-4 to TRBJ2-4; possible D gene TRBD2, 6 bases. CDR3 region: CASSLGTPRIQYF. The DNA of the CDR3 is TGTGCCAGCAGTTTGGGGACTCCGCGGATTCAGTACTTC.